The 14 T cell receptor beta chains given below trace back to one sample, sequenced in a study of vaccination effects on CD4 cells after COVID-19 (dated by TCRdb to between 2021 and 2024). These receptors lack a known antigen. Library construction relied on the immunoSEQ multiplex PCR assay. TCRdb's version of the immuneACCESS table is confined to in-frame rearrangements and falls short of the full clone set. An unresolved V gene accounts for under half of the shortfall where checked; the remainder is of unknown origin. A total of fewer than 75,000 clones appear in this sample, approximately 80% of them only once. Together, the top ten hold roughly 2.2% of the sample. After about 10 days of culture, CD4+ T cells were isolated with the EasySep CD4+ T cell isolation kit. Each participant got two doses of an mRNA SARS-CoV-2 vaccine, either BNT162b2 or mRNA-1273. Sequencing used CD4+ T cells from PBMCs cultured without peptide, obtained after COVID-19 vaccination. All receptors derive from a human donor who received a COVID-19 vaccine.

This clone was seen a handful of times. The gene calls are TRBV27 and TRBJ2-7; no reliable D call. CDR1 and CDR2 from the germline V gene are MNHEY and SMNVEV (reference sequence). The CDR3 has 14 amino acids. V was clipped by 7 bases and J by 0 bases, with 13 bases between them. The CDR3 DNA reads TGTGCCAGCATGAGAAAACCGAGCTCCTACGAGCAGTACGTC. This codes for CASMRKPSSYEQYV.

The chain recombines TRBV7-9 with TRBJ2-6; possibly TRBD2 for D (5 bases). Trimming stripped 8 bases from V and 1 base from J, with 9 bases between. The CDR3 runs to 14 residues. Germline CDR1 SEHNR, CDR2 FQNEAQ (reference sequence). This CDR3 reads CASSEESGANVLTF. DNA for the CDR3: TGTGCCAGCTCGGAGGAATCTGGGGCCAACGTCCTGACTTTC.

The count of this clone is one. This chain uses TRBV2 with TRBJ2-1, with D unresolved. V shed 4 bases and J shed 5 bases, with 6 bases lying between them. The germline CDR1 and CDR2 sequences are SNHLY and FYNNEI. The CDR3 is 12 residues long. The CDR3 protein is CASSGTNNEQFF. CDR3 bases: TGTGCCAGCAGTGGAACGAACAATGAGCAGTTCTTC.

This chain links TRBV5-6 with TRBJ2-3, with TRBD1 matching 8 bases. The length of the CDR3 is 15 residues. Looked up from germline, CDR1 is SGHDT and CDR2 is YYEEEE. With V trimmed by 5 bases and J by 4 bases, 9 bases remained unmatched. CDR3 in amino acids: CASRPDRGNADTQYF. The CDR3 nucleotides read TGTGCCAGCAGACCCGACAGGGGAAACGCAGATACGCAGTATTTT.

The rearrangement uses TRBV5-1 and TRBJ2-1, with 8 nucleotides matching TRBD2. V gave up 6 bases and J gave up 8 bases; unmatched junction bases: 13. Germline V gene sequence: CDR1 SGHRS, CDR2 YFSETQ. The CDR3 contains 15 residues. This chain's CDR3 is CASTFLSGGSDEQFF. The DNA of the CDR3 is TGCGCCAGCACCTTCCTAAGCGGGGGAAGCGATGAGCAGTTCTTC.

The gene calls are TRBV28 and TRBJ2-7; a weak D match, TRBD1 (5 bases). V was cut by 7 bases and J by 3 bases, with 16 bases left in between. The V gene's germline CDR1 is MDHEN and CDR2 SYDVKM. This CDR3 region has 14 residues. The CDR3 DNA sequence: TGTGCCAGCAAGGGAAGACAGTTTTTCTACGAGCAGTACGTC. Its translation is CASKGRQFFYEQYV.

The chain employs TRBV4-3 and TRBJ1-3; D remains unclear. Deletions cut 4 bases from V and 0 bases from J, with 7 bases between. This CDR3 is 14 amino acids long. Per the germline V gene, CDR1 is LGHNA and CDR2 is YSLEER. CDR3 coding DNA: TGCGCCAGCAGCCGGGGAGGCTCTGGAAACACCATATATTTT. This sequence encodes CASSRGGSGNTIYF.

The J gene is TRBJ2-5, the V gene TRBV18; possibly TRBD1 or TRBD2 for D (5 bases each). The length of the CDR3 is 13 residues. V lost 1 base, J lost 4 bases, and 7 bases lay in between. Germline CDR1 and CDR2: KGHSH and LQKENI. The chain's CDR3 is CASSPRGAETQYF. CDR3 in DNA: TGTGCCAGCTCACCACGAGGGGCAGAGACCCAGTACTTC.

The chain couples TRBV2 to TRBJ2-7; no definite D call. Per the germline V gene, CDR1 is SNHLY and CDR2 is FYNNEI. Trimming shortened V by 1 base and J by 3 bases, and 4 bases separated the two germline ends. The CDR3 runs to 12 residues. The CDR3 sequence is CASSEGGYEQYV. CDR3 sequence (DNA): TGTGCCAGCAGTGAAGGGGGCTACGAGCAGTACGTC.

The J gene is TRBJ1-4, the V gene TRBV6-5; 9 positions agree with TRBD1. There are 15 residues in the CDR3. Trimming took 5 bases from V and 7 from J; bases not matched to a gene: 8. The germline gives CDR1 MNHEY, CDR2 SVGAGI. In DNA form, the CDR3 reads TGTGCCAGCAGTCGAATGACAGGGGGTACTGAAAAACTGTTTTTT. Its protein product is CASSRMTGGTEKLFF.

This sequence joins TRBV5-6 and TRBJ1-1; perhaps TRBD1 as D (6 bases). V lost 1 base and J lost 1, with 11 bases in between. The V gene's germline CDR1 is SGHDT and CDR2 YYEEEE. CDR3 length: 15 residues. The CDR3 region is CASSLYDRKNTEAFF. CDR3 coding DNA: TGTGCCAGCAGCTTGTACGACAGGAAGAACACTGAAGCTTTCTTT.

This chain connects TRBV6-5 to TRBJ2-7, with D possibly TRBD1 on 5 matching bases. CDR3 length equals 14 residues. The V and J ends lost 8 bases and 1 base respectively, with 15 bases between them. CDR1 is MNHEY and CDR2 is SVGAGI in the germline V gene. DNA for the CDR3: TGTGCCAGCTACCCTCCTTCAGGGTCCTACGAGCAGTACGTC. Residues: CASYPPSGSYEQYV.

V gene TRBV7-8 combines with J gene TRBJ2-1, with a weak D call TRBD1 (5 bases). The V gene's germline CDR1 is SGHVS and CDR2 FQNEAQ. There are 16 residues in the CDR3. V lost 7 bases, J lost 5 bases, and 21 bases lay in between. The CDR3 loop reads CASTPLRSAGNNEQFF. In DNA, the CDR3 is TGTGCCAGCACCCCCCTGAGGAGCGCAGGGAACAATGAGCAGTTCTTC.

V and J are TRBV12-5 and TRBJ1-5, with TRBD1 matching 8 bases. Germline CDR1 reads LGHNT; CDR2 reads FRNRAP. J gave up 1 base and V 0 bases, and 11 bases lay outside the gene matches. This CDR3 comprises 19 residues. This CDR3 is CASGLVLTGVAVSNQPQHF. CDR3 DNA sequence: TGTGCTAGTGGTTTGGTACTGACAGGGGTAGCGGTGAGCAATCAGCCCCAGCATTTT.